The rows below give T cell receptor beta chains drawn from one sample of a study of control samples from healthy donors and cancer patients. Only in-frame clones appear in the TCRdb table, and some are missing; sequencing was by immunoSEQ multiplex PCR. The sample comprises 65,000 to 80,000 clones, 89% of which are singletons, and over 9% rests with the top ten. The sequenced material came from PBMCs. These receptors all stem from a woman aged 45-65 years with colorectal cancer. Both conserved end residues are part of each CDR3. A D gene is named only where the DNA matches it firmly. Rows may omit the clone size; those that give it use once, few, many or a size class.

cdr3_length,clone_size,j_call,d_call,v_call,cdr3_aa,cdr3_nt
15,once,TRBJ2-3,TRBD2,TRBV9,CASSVIAGSTDTQYF,TGTGCCAGCAGCGTCATAGCGGGTAGCACAGATACGCAGTATTTT
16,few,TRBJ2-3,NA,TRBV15,CATSRSRGFGTDTQYF,TGTGCCACCAGCAGATCCAGGGGCTTCGGCACAGATACGCAGTATTTT
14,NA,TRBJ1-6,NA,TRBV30,CAWSTGPRASPLHF,TGTGCCTGGAGTACAGGGCCTAGGGCTTCACCCCTCCACTTT
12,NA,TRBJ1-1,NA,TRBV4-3,CASSSGGTEAFF,TGCGCCAGCAGTTCGGGGGGGACTGAAGCTTTCTTT
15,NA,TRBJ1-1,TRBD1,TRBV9,CASSVEGQGLTEAFF,TGTGCCAGCAGCGTAGAGGGACAGGGGCTGACTGAAGCTTTCTTT
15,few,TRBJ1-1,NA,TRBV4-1,CASSQGEGPNTEAFF,TGCGCCAGCAGCCAAGGGGAGGGACCGAACACTGAAGCTTTCTTT
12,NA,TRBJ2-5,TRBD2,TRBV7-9,CASSTGGETQYF,TGTGCCAGCAGCACGGGGGGAGAGACCCAGTACTTC
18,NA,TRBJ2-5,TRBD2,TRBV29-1,CSVLVPLAGAPDGEIQYF,TGCAGCGTCCTCGTACCTTTAGCGGGGGCTCCCGACGGAGAGATCCAGTACTTC
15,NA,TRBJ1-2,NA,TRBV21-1,CASSKDAQTIWGYTF,TGTGCCAGCAGCAAAGATGCTCAGACGATTTGGGGCTACACCTTC
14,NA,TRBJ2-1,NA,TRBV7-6,CASSLAAIHNEQFF,TGTGCCAGCAGCTTAGCAGCCATACACAATGAGCAGTTCTTC
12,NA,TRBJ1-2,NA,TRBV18,CASSSNNYGYTF,TGTGCCAGCTCGTCGAATAACTATGGCTACACCTTC
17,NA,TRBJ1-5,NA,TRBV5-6,CASSLWAAGDANQPQHF,TGTGCCAGCAGCTTGTGGGCTGCAGGGGACGCCAATCAGCCCCAGCATTTT